The sequence of this T cell receptor (beta chain) was determined in a study of cytomegalovirus exposure and HLA in healthy donors. Overall study results and limits: It was only CMV serostatus that was available as immune exposure information. In a later analysis, donors in an Asian-associated ancestry cluster reportedly had fewer N-insertions in productive TCRs than the cohort mean.

The PCR made use of 60 Vbeta and 13 Jbeta primers. The method was immunoSEQ multiplex PCR; TCRdb's version includes in-frame clones alone and lacks a portion of them. Of under 150,000 clones detected, roughly 88% appear once; the ten largest clones hold approximately 1.7%. Remarks on this clone: The antigen is unknown.

Germline V lookup: CDR1 PRHDT, CDR2 FYEKMQ (reference sequence). The V and J ends lost 4 bases and 7 bases, in that order; junction bases with no gene match: 10. This CDR3 comprises 17 residues. The rearrangement uses TRBV13 and TRBJ2-1, with 13 bases matching TRBD2. The sequenced sample was PBMCs. The clonotype comes from a boy aged 5-17 years in good health and CMV-seronegative. The CDR3 DNA is TGTGCCAGCAGCTCCAAGACTAGCGGGGGGCTGGATAATGAGCAGTTCTTC. This gives the protein CASSSKTSGGLDNEQFF.